Below are 3 T cell receptor beta chains sequenced from a single sample in a study of blood T cell repertoires in COVID-19. The repertoire was sequenced with immunoSEQ multiplex PCR; TCRdb's copy has only in-frame clones and lacks some. There are about 150,000 clones in the sample; over 60% occur only once, and 1.5% to 2% lies in the top ten. The sample taken for sequencing was peripheral blood. The source of these receptors is a man older than 75 with acute or convalescent COVID-19.

CDR3 bases: TGTGCCAGCAGTTTACGGGCCGGGAGCCTCTACAATGAGCAGTTCTTC. Its translation: CASSLRAGSLYNEQFF. The chain combines TRBV28 with TRBJ2-1, with D perhaps TRBD2 (6 bases). Deletions cut 2 bases from V and 3 bases from J, with 14 bases between. This CDR3 is 16 amino acids long. The germline gives CDR1 MDHEN, CDR2 SYDVKM.

The chain has TRBV9 and TRBJ1-1, with 12 nucleotides matching TRBD1. Germline CDR1 SGDLS, CDR2 YYNGEE. V trimming: 0 bases; J trimming: 2 bases; junction bases outside the gene matches: 5. The CDR3 length is 17 residues. The CDR3 DNA sequence: TGTGCCAGCAGCGTAGCAGGGACAGGGGGCCTAAACACTGAAGCTTTCTTT. Translating it yields CASSVAGTGGLNTEAFF.

The rearrangement links TRBV25-1 to TRBJ1-2, with D unresolved. The CDR3 loop spans 12 amino acids. The V end was cut by 3 bases, the J end by 5 bases, with 7 bases between. The V gene's germline CDR1 is MGHDK and CDR2 SYGVNS. The CDR3 coding sequence is TGTGCCAGCAGTGATCCCTATTATGGCTACACCTTC. This gives the protein CASSDPYYGYTF.